The 23 T cell receptor beta chains reported below all come from one sample, sequenced in a study of identical twins. TCRdb reprocessed the 5' RACE reads via MiXCR and lists one record per CDR3 protein. The sample includes about 520,000 distinct CDR3 sequences, 20% to 25% of them seen just once. These data were also filed under a second study, of T cells expressing NK-cell markers.

Sequencing was carried out using CD4+ T cells sorted from blood. The receptors stem from a woman aged 18-30 years in good health.

The chain uses TRBV20-1 and TRBJ1-2, with D possibly TRBD1 on 5 matching bases. Trimming pared 5 bases from V and 0 bases from J, leaving 10 bases between. CDR1 is DFQATT and CDR2 is SNEGSKA in the germline V gene (reference sequence). The CDR3 spans 13 residues. The CDR3 DNA sequence: TGCAGTGCTGGGCAGGGCTCTAACTATGGCTACACCTTC. Protein sequence: CSAGQGSNYGYTF.

This rearrangement joins TRBV12-3 or TRBV12-4 to TRBJ2-4; 12 bases match TRBD2. V trimming: 5 bases; J trimming: 7 bases; junction bases outside the gene matches: 9. The CDR3 runs 16 residues. CDR3 sequence reads: CASSPGLAGRMNIQYF. The CDR3 coding sequence is TGTGCCAGCAGTCCTGGACTAGCGGGGAGGATGAACATTCAGTACTTC.

The sample holds a few counts of this clonotype. Compared with germline, one end of the junction differs, possibly owing to a read error. The V call is TRBV16, the J call TRBJ1-1; TRBD1 agrees at 9 bases. Germline V lookup: CDR1 KGHSY, CDR2 FQNENV. This CDR3 has 14 residues. CDR3 amino acids: CASSPQGANAEAFF. In nucleotides, the CDR3 is TGTGCCAGCAGCCCACAGGGGGCGAACGCTGAAGCTTTCTTT.

The gene calls are TRBV3-1 and TRBJ2-7; 12 bases align to TRBD1. The CDR3 is 16 residues long. Germline V gene sequence: CDR1 LGHDT, CDR2 YNNKEL (reference sequence). The ends lost 1 base at V and 4 bases at J; junction bases unmatched: 5. As DNA, the CDR3 is TGTGCCAGCAGCCAAGGCGGGACAGGGGGCGGGTACGAGCAGTACTTC. Translation: CASSQGGTGGGYEQYF.

A note on this clonotype: This may arise from a read error, as a much more abundant clone is one base away. The V call is TRBV6-4, the J call TRBJ2-3; 8 bases align to TRBD2. The CDR3 covers 13 residues. V was pared by 4 bases and J by 4 bases, with 1 base of the junction left unmatched. Germline V lookup: CDR1 MRHNA, CDR2 SNTAGT. Here the CDR3 reads CASSVAGSDTQYF. In nucleotides, the CDR3 is TGTGCCAGCAGTGTAGCGGGGTCAGATACGCAGTATTTT.

V gene TRBV2 combines with J gene TRBJ2-2, with D perhaps given as TRBD1 or TRBD2 (5 bases each). The CDR3 loop spans 14 amino acids. The germline V and J ends were trimmed by 8 bases and 3 bases, with 13 bases remaining between them. Germline V CDR1 and CDR2: SNHLY, FYNNEI. The CDR3 DNA is TGTGCCAGCGGAGGCAGGGATGACACCGGGGAGCTGTTTTTT. It yields the protein CASGGRDDTGELFF.

In this sample, this clonotype turned up a few times. The V gene is TRBV9, the J gene TRBJ2-7, with TRBD1 as a possible D gene (6 bases). CDR3 length: 15 residues. V lost 0 bases and J lost 4, with 14 bases in between. Germline CDR1 reads SGDLS; CDR2 reads YYNGEE. The CDR3 DNA follows: TGTGCCAGCAGCGTAGCGCCGGGACAAATGTACGAGCAGTACTTC. Its protein is CASSVAPGQMYEQYF.

There are many counts of this clonotype. The rearrangement links TRBV29-1 to TRBJ2-3, with D tentatively TRBD2 (5 bases). The V end was cut by 0 bases, the J end by 4 bases, with 14 bases between. There are 15 residues in the CDR3. Germline V CDR1 and CDR2: SQVTM, ANQGSEA. The CDR3 DNA follows: TGCAGCGTTGAAGATCGCCTAGCCCCAGCAGATACGCAGTATTTT. Amino acids: CSVEDRLAPADTQYF.

The rearrangement uses TRBV20-1 and TRBJ1-1, with 8 bases matching TRBD1. V gave up 5 bases and J gave up 1 base; unmatched junction bases: 6. CDR1 and CDR2 from the germline V gene are DFQATT and SNEGSKA (reference sequence). The CDR3 sequence is 14 residues long. The CDR3 protein is CSASGTGSNTEAFF. DNA for the CDR3: TGCAGTGCTTCCGGGACAGGATCGAACACTGAAGCTTTCTTT.

The CDR3 DNA reads as TGCAGTGCTAGAGATCCATTGGAGGACACTGAAGCTTTCTTT. Its translation: CSARDPLEDTEAFF. The rearrangement joins TRBV20-1 to TRBJ1-1; no definite D call. Trimming removed 0 bases from V and 3 bases from J, with 11 bases in between. Looked up from germline, CDR1 is DFQATT and CDR2 is SNEGSKA (reference sequence). This CDR3 has 14 residues.

V is TRBV27 and J is TRBJ1-1; 9 bases line up with TRBD1. The CDR3 runs to 19 residues. Germline V gene data show CDR1 as MNHEY and CDR2 as SMNVEV (reference sequence). V shed 4 bases, J shed 4 bases, and the junction held 19 bases outside the gene matches. CDR3 nucleotide sequence: TGTGCCAGCAGTTATGAACCATACAGGGGGCGCAGGGAGGGCACTGAAGCTTTCTTT. This sequence encodes CASSYEPYRGRREGTEAFF.

This clonotype was detected only a few times. J is TRBJ1-3 and V is TRBV12-3 or TRBV12-4; D gene uncertain. Between the trimmed V and J ends, which lost 7 bases and 3 bases, there was a span of 7 bases. The CDR3 spans 12 residues. The CDR3 protein is CASTPVGNTIYF. The DNA for the CDR3 is TGTGCCAGCACCCCGGTTGGAAACACCATATATTTT.

Concerning this clonotype itself: A much larger clone differs by one base, so this may be a read error. The chain carries TRBV5-4 and TRBJ1-1, with 9 positions matching TRBD1. Germline-derived CDR1 and CDR2 are SGHNT and YYREEE (reference sequence). The CDR3 loop spans 14 amino acids. CDR3 sequence reads: CASSPGTGNAEAFF. The CDR3 region has the DNA TGTGCCAGCAGCCCCGGGACAGGGAACGCTGAAGCTTTCTTT.

The chain is built from TRBV9 and TRBJ2-5; 13 nucleotides match TRBD2. The germline V gene encodes CDR1 SGDLS and CDR2 YYNGEE. The CDR3 extends over 15 amino acids. With 4 bases clipped from V and 4 bases from J, the junction kept 4 bases outside the gene matches. CDR3 sequence: CASSTGLAGTETQYF. In nucleotides, the CDR3 is TGTGCCAGCAGCACGGGACTAGCGGGGACAGAGACCCAGTACTTC.

The CDR3 protein is CASSYRGTSAFQETQYF. CDR3 nucleotide sequence: TGTGCCAGCAGTTATCGAGGGACTAGCGCGTTCCAAGAGACCCAGTACTTC. The chain combines TRBV6-2 or TRBV6-3 with TRBJ2-5, with TRBD2 matching over 10 bases. The V segment lost 3 bases and the J segment 1 base; nucleotides outside the gene matches: 8. Germline CDR1 reads MNHEY; CDR2 reads SVGEGT. The CDR3 has 17 residues.

The chain recombines TRBV20-1 with TRBJ2-7; 8 nucleotides match TRBD2. Looked up from germline, CDR1 is DFQATT and CDR2 is SNEGSKA (reference sequence). The CDR3 extends over 16 amino acids. Unmatched junction bases numbered 12, after V lost 1 base and J lost 4 bases. CDR3 DNA: TGCAGTGCTAGAGTAGCCAGCGGGGGACGATCATACGAGCAGTACTTC. It codes for CSARVASGGRSYEQYF.

The chain is built from TRBV6-1 and TRBJ1-3; 8 nucleotides align to TRBD1. The CDR3 is 14 amino acids. Unmatched junction bases numbered 3, after V lost 6 bases and J lost 2 bases. Germline assignment: CDR1 MNHNS and CDR2 SASEGT. CDR3: CASRKTGAGNTIYF. The CDR3 DNA reads TGTGCCAGCAGAAAGACAGGGGCTGGAAACACCATATATTTT.

This clonotype was observed a few times. The chain recombines TRBV20-1 with TRBJ2-1; 7 positions match TRBD2. V lost 1 base and J lost 0; bases outside the gene matches: 6. This CDR3 has 16 residues. Germline CDR1 and CDR2: DFQATT and SNEGSKA (reference sequence). CDR3 in DNA: TGCAGTGCTAGAGCGGCTAGCGGAAGCTCCTACAATGAGCAGTTCTTC. Encoded protein: CSARAASGSSYNEQFF.

This clonotype came up a few times. The chain uses TRBV7-2 and TRBJ1-2; no firm D call. Between the trimmed V and J ends, which lost 0 bases and 4 bases, there was a span of 12 bases. CDR3 length: 15 amino acids. Germline CDR1 reads SGHTA; CDR2 reads FQGNSA. The CDR3 loop reads CASSLALGYSYGYTF. The CDR3, as DNA: TGTGCCAGCAGCTTAGCGCTTGGATACAGCTATGGCTACACCTTC.

The chain employs TRBV5-1 and TRBJ2-5; TRBD1 matches 12 bases. The CDR3 extends over 14 amino acids. Germline values: CDR1 SGHRS, CDR2 YFSETQ. The V gene end was trimmed by 4 bases and the J gene end by 5 bases; junction bases not matched to a gene: 3. CDR3 in DNA: TGCGCCAGCAGCCTGGGACAGGGGGCCGAGACCCAGTACTTC. It is translated as CASSLGQGAETQYF.

The chain links TRBV20-1 to TRBJ1-1; no clear D gene. V gave up 1 base and J gave up 2 bases, with 11 bases separating them. This CDR3 contains 14 residues. Germline V gene data show CDR1 as DFQATT and CDR2 as SNEGSKA (reference sequence). The CDR3 here is CSARATGFNTEAFF. Written as DNA, the CDR3 is TGCAGTGCTAGAGCAACCGGGTTTAACACTGAAGCTTTCTTT.

This clonotype was recorded at least ten times. The CDR3 bases are TGCAGTGCTAGACAGGGAACTTTCGAGCAGTACTTC. This gives the protein CSARQGTFEQYF. V gene TRBV20-1 combines with J gene TRBJ2-7, with TRBD1 as a possible D gene (5 bases). Trimming pared 2 bases from V and 6 bases from J, leaving 11 bases between. Per the germline V gene, CDR1 is DFQATT and CDR2 is SNEGSKA (reference sequence). The CDR3 runs 12 residues.

V and J are TRBV10-2 and TRBJ2-7; D may be TRBD2 (5 bases). V was shortened by 4 bases and J by 3 bases, with 7 bases between the two germline ends. CDR3 length: 12 amino acids. Germline V gene lookup returns CDR1 WSHSY and CDR2 SAAADI. This CDR3 is CASSGAGYEQYF. The CDR3 DNA reads TGCGCCAGCAGTGGGGCGGGCTACGAGCAGTACTTC.